These T cell receptor beta chains were read from a single sample in a study of T cell responses to AZD1222 COVID-19 vaccine. Generated by immunoSEQ multiplex PCR, the TCRdb table keeps only in-frame clones and is missing some. The table records some 160,000 clones, just over 90% of them present only once. The sample was peripheral blood, taken 28 days after the second AZD1222 dose. The receptors shown here come from an adult who received the AZD1222 COVID-19 vaccine. CDR3s include the opening cysteine and the closing phenylalanine or tryptophan. The D gene is left open where the match is weak. Clone size appears in some rows only: once, few, many, or a class for an expanded clone.

.,TRBV29-1,TRBJ1-2,.,CSVEVLGTAGYTF,TGCAGCGTTGAAGTATTAGGGACTGCTGGCTACACCTTC
TRBD2,TRBV7-9,TRBJ2-3,.,CASSSPGGADTQYF,TGTGCCAGCAGCTCCCCCGGGGGGGCAGATACGCAGTATTTT
.,TRBV3-1/TRBV3-2,TRBJ1-3,.,CASSQDGDSGNTIYF,TGTGCCAGCAGCCAAGACGGCGACTCTGGAAACACCATATATTTT
.,TRBV5-1,TRBJ2-1,.,CASSMDSYNEQFF,TGCGCCAGCAGCATGGACTCGTACAATGAGCAGTTCTTC
TRBD1,TRBV15,TRBJ1-5,.,CATSSKGQGINQPQHF,TGTGCCACCAGCAGTAAGGGACAGGGAATTAATCAGCCCCAGCATTTT
TRBD2,TRBV2,TRBJ2-7,.,CASSDQGGSYEQYF,TGTGCCAGCAGTGATCAGGGAGGGTCCTACGAGCAGTACTTC
.,TRBV4-1,TRBJ1-5,.,CASSQGGTGGNQPQHF,TGCGCCAGCAGCCAAGGGGGGACGGGCGGCAATCAGCCCCAGCATTTT
.,TRBV21-1,TRBJ1-1,.,CASSKDPRRSKGTEAFF,TGTGCCAGCAGCAAAGACCCGCGTCGGTCGAAAGGCACTGAAGCTTTCTTT
TRBD1,TRBV29-1,TRBJ1-2,.,CSVAGTGSRYGYTF,TGCAGCGTTGCAGGGACAGGGTCTCGCTATGGCTACACCTTC
.,TRBV30,TRBJ1-2,.,CAWSVHVRDGYTF,TGTGCCTGGAGTGTACATGTCAGGGACGGCTACACCTTC
.,TRBV5-4,TRBJ1-1,.,CASSLGAGGNTEAFF,TGTGCCAGCAGCTTGGGGGCGGGGGGAAACACTGAAGCTTTCTTT
.,TRBV3-1/TRBV3-2,TRBJ2-1,.,CASSQVPNEQFF,TGTGCCAGCAGCCAAGTCCCCAATGAGCAGTTCTTC
.,TRBV4-2,TRBJ1-4,.,CASSQPATNEKLFF,TGTGCCAGCAGCCAACCTGCAACTAATGAAAAACTGTTTTTT
.,TRBV6-5,TRBJ2-4,.,CASTLPGQTVSIQYF,TGTGCCAGCACCCTGCCGGGGCAAACTGTGAGCATTCAGTACTTC
.,TRBV5-1,TRBJ1-3,.,CASSLGGTRSGNTIYF,TGCGCCAGCAGCTTGGGCGGGACCCGCTCTGGAAACACCATATATTTT
.,TRBV6-1,TRBJ1-5,.,CASSEGVSGNQPQHF,TGTGCCAGCAGTGAAGGGGTATCGGGCAATCAGCCCCAGCATTTT
.,TRBV6-5,TRBJ1-1,.,CASSYGEAFF,TGTGCCAGCAGCTACGGTGAAGCTTTCTTT
TRBD2,TRBV2,TRBJ2-5,.,CASRETSGGLGETQYF,TGTGCCAGCAGGGAGACTAGCGGGGGGCTGGGAGAGACCCAGTACTTC
.,TRBV3-1/TRBV3-2,TRBJ2-1,few,CASSQGVSNEQFF,TGTGCCAGCAGCCAAGGTGTGAGTAATGAGCAGTTCTTC
.,TRBV19,TRBJ2-7,few,CASSSDSQSSYEQYF,TGTGCCAGTAGCTCGGACAGCCAGAGCTCCTACGAGCAGTACTTC
TRBD1,TRBV25-1,TRBJ2-2,.,CASSGHRGSLTGELFF,TGTGCCAGCAGTGGCCACAGGGGGTCACTCACCGGGGAGCTGTTTTTT
.,TRBV6-4,TRBJ1-1,.,CARHPRHTEAFF,TGTGCCAGGCACCCGAGGCACACTGAAGCTTTCTTT
.,TRBV19,TRBJ1-5,once,CASSRLAWDIANQPQHF,TGTGCCAGTAGTCGTCTCGCCTGGGACATTGCCAATCAGCCCCAGCATTTT
.,TRBV11-2,TRBJ2-7,.,CASSLTRSFEQYF,TGTGCCAGCAGCCTAACACGCTCGTTCGAGCAGTACTTC
.,TRBV20-1,TRBJ1-1,few,CSARDLNEAFF,TGCAGTGCTAGAGATTTGAATGAAGCTTTCTTT
TRBD1,TRBV9,TRBJ1-1,.,CASSVGQGHEAFF,TGTGCCAGCAGCGTCGGACAGGGGCATGAAGCTTTCTTT
.,TRBV20-1,TRBJ1-2,.,CSAPARDYTF,TGCAGTGCCCCGGCCAGGGACTACACCTTC
.,TRBV6-5,TRBJ1-6,few,CASSVHMNSPLHF,TGTGCCAGCAGCGTACACATGAATTCACCCCTCCACTTT
TRBD1,TRBV11-3,TRBJ1-1,once,CASSLGQGNTEAFF,TGTGCCAGCAGCTTAGGACAGGGCAACACTGAAGCTTTCTTT
.,TRBV6-5,TRBJ2-7,.,CASNRLGDHYEQYF,TGTGCCAGCAATCGCCTGGGAGATCACTACGAGCAGTACTTC
.,TRBV3-1/TRBV3-2,TRBJ1-1,.,CASSHAWDRDTEAFF,TGTGCCAGCAGCCACGCATGGGACCGCGACACTGAAGCTTTCTTT
.,TRBV5-1,TRBJ1-3,.,CASSSSITSSGNTIYF,TGCGCCAGCAGCTCTTCGATCACCTCCTCTGGAAACACCATATATTTT
.,TRBV11-2,TRBJ2-2,few,CASSLVNTGELFF,TGTGCCAGCAGCTTAGTCAACACCGGGGAGCTGTTTTTT
.,TRBV7-8,TRBJ1-4,.,CATKREPATNEKLFF,TGTGCCACGAAGAGGGAACCTGCAACTAATGAAAAACTGTTTTTT
.,TRBV11-2,TRBJ1-1,.,CASSLFPGGTEAFF,TGTGCCAGCAGCCTCTTCCCCGGGGGCACTGAAGCTTTCTTT
.,TRBV4-2,TRBJ1-1,.,CASSPSGQNTEAFF,TGTGCCAGCAGCCCCTCGGGACAAAACACTGAAGCTTTCTTT
.,TRBV5-6,TRBJ1-3,few,CASSLGGNTIYF,TGTGCCAGCAGCTTGGGGGGAAACACCATATATTTT
.,TRBV9,TRBJ2-3,.,CASSVRPTRGTDTQYF,TGTGCCAGCAGCGTACGACCAACGAGGGGGACAGATACGCAGTATTTT
TRBD1,TRBV5-1,TRBJ1-4,.,CASSTGAANEKLFF,TGCGCCAGCTCGACAGGGGCGGCTAATGAAAAACTGTTTTTT
.,TRBV9,TRBJ1-2,.,CASSAVVNYGYTF,TGTGCCAGCAGCGCCGTGGTGAACTATGGCTACACCTTC
.,TRBV5-5,TRBJ1-6,.,CASSPGDKLGSPLHF,TGTGCCAGCAGCCCCGGGGACAAGTTAGGCTCACCCCTCCACTTT
TRBD2,TRBV27,TRBJ2-5,.,CASRISGSSETQYF,TGTGCCAGCAGGATTAGCGGGAGCTCAGAGACCCAGTACTTC
.,TRBV5-6,TRBJ1-1,.,CASSLLREAFF,TGTGCCAGCAGCTTGCTCAGGGAAGCTTTCTTT
.,TRBV28,TRBJ1-4,.,CASSSASSGDNEKLFF,TGTGCCAGCAGTTCCGCTTCTTCAGGCGATAATGAAAAACTGTTTTTT
.,TRBV5-1,TRBJ1-5,once,CASSFPGQQPYQPQHF,TGCGCCAGCAGCTTCCCGGGGCAGCAACCATATCAGCCCCAGCATTTT
TRBD1,TRBV19,TRBJ1-1,.,CASSEKDRFRPNTEAFF,TGTGCCAGTAGTGAAAAGGACAGGTTCCGCCCGAACACTGAAGCTTTCTTT
.,TRBV2,TRBJ1-5,.,CASGEGEDQPQHF,TGTGCCAGCGGGGAAGGGGAGGATCAGCCCCAGCATTTT
.,TRBV19,TRBJ1-1,.,CASSRSANTEAFF,TGTGCCAGTAGTCGTTCAGCGAACACTGAAGCTTTCTTT
.,TRBV15,TRBJ1-4,.,CATSRDQATTNEKLFF,TGTGCCACCAGCAGAGATCAAGCCACAACTAATGAAAAACTGTTTTTT
.,TRBV7-2,TRBJ1-2,.,CASSPGRTNYGYTF,TGTGCCAGCAGCCCTGGTCGAACTAACTATGGCTACACCTTC
TRBD2,TRBV4-1,TRBJ2-7,once,CASSQGTSGRLFYEQYF,TGCGCCAGCAGCCAGGGGACTAGCGGGAGGTTATTCTACGAGCAGTACTTC
.,TRBV11-2,TRBJ2-3,.,CASSLRTGGNTDTQYF,TGTGCCAGCAGCTTACGTACGGGGGGCAACACAGATACGCAGTATTTT
.,TRBV6-2/TRBV6-3,TRBJ1-5,few,CASSYGGPYSNQPQHF,TGTGCCAGCAGTTACGGAGGTCCCTATAGCAATCAGCCCCAGCATTTT